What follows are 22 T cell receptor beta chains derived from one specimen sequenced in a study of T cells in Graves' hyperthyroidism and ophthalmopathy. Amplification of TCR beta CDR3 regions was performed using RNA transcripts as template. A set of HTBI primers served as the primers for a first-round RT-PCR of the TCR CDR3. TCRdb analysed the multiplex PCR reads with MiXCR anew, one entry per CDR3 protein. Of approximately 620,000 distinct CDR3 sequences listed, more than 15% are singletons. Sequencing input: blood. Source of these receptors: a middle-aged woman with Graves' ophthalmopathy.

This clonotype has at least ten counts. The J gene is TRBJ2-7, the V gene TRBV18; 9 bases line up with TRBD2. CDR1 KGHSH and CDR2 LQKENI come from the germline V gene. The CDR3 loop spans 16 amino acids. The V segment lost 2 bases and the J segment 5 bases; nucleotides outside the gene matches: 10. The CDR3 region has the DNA TGTGCCAGCTCACCAAGATTAAGCGGGAGGTCTGACGAGCAGTACTTC. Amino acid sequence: CASSPRLSGRSDEQYF.

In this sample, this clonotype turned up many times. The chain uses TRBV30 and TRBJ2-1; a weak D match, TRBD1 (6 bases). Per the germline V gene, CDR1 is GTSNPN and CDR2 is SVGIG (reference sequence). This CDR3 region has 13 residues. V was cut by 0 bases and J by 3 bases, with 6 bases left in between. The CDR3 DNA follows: TGTGCCTGGAGTGTCAGGGGCTACAATGAGCAGTTCTTC. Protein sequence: CAWSVRGYNEQFF.

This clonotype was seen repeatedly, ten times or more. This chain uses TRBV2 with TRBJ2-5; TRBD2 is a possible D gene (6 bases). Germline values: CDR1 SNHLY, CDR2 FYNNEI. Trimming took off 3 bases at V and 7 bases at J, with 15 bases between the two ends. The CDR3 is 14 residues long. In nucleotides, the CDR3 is TGTGCCAGCAGTGATTTTACTAGCATCGGGACCCAGTACTTC. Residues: CASSDFTSIGTQYF.

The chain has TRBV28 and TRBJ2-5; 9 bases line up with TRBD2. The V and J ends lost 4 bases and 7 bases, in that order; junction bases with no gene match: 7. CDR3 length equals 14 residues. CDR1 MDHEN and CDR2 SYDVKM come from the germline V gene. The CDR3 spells CASSSGLASPTQYF. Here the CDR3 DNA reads TGTGCCAGCAGTTCTGGACTAGCGAGTCCGACCCAGTACTTC.

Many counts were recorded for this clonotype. The CDR3 DNA follows: TGTGCCAGCAGCCAAGGTCTGGGAGCGATACAAGAGACCCAGTACTTC. Its translation is CASSQGLGAIQETQYF. J is TRBJ2-5 and V is TRBV3-1, with a tentative D call TRBD2 (5 bases). Trimming took 1 base from V and 2 from J, leaving 14 bases between them. The CDR3 sequence is 16 residues long. The V gene's germline CDR1 is LGHDT and CDR2 YNNKEL (reference sequence).

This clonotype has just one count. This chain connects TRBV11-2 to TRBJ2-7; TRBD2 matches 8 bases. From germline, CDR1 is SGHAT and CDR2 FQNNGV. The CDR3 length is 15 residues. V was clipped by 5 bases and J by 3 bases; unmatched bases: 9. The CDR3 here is CASSLTSGAIYEQYF. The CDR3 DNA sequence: TGTGCCAGCAGCCTAACTAGCGGAGCGATCTACGAGCAGTACTTC.

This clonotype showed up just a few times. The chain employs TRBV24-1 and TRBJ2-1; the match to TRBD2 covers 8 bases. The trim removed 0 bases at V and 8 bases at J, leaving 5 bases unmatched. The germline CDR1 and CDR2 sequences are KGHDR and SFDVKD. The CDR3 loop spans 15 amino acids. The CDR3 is CATSDLREGPHEQFF. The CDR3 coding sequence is TGTGCCACCAGTGATTTGCGGGAGGGCCCCCATGAGCAGTTCTTC.

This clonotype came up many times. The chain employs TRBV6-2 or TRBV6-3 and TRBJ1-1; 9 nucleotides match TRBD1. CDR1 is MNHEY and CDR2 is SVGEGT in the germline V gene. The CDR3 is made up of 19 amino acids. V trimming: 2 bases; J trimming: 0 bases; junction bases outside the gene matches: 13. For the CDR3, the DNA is TGTGCCAGCAGTTACGGAAAAAACGACAGGGGGTGGATGAACACTGAAGCTTTCTTT. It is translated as CASSYGKNDRGWMNTEAFF.

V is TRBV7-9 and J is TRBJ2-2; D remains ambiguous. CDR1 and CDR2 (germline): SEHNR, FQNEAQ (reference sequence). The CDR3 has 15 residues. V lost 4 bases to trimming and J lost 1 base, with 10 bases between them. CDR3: CASSSKGVNTGELFF. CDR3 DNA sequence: TGTGCCAGCAGCTCAAAGGGCGTGAACACCGGGGAGCTGTTTTTT.

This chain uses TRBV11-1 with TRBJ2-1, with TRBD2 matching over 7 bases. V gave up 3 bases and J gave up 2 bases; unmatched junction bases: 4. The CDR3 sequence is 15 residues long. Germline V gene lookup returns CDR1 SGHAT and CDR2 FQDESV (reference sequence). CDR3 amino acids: CASSFGLGTYNEQFF. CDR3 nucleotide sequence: TGTGCCAGCAGCTTCGGACTAGGAACCTACAATGAGCAGTTCTTC.

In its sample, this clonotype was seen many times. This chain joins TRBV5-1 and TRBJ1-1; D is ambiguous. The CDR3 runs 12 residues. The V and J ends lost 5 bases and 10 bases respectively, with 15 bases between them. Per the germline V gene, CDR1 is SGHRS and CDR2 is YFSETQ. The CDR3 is CASSSMGEGAFF. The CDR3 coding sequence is TGCGCCAGCAGTTCCATGGGTGAAGGAGCTTTCTTT.

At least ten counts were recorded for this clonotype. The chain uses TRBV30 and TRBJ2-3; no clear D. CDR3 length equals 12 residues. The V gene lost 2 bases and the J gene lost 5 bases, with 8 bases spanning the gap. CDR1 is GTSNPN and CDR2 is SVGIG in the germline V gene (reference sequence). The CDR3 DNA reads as TGTGCCTGGAGTCCCACGCGAGATACGCAGTATTTT. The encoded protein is CAWSPTRDTQYF.

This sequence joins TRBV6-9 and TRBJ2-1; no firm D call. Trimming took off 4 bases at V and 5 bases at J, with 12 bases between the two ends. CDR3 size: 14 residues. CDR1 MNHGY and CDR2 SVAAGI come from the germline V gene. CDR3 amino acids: CASSSLGGNNEQFF. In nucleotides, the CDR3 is TGTGCCAGCAGTTCTCTAGGCGGAAACAATGAGCAGTTCTTC.

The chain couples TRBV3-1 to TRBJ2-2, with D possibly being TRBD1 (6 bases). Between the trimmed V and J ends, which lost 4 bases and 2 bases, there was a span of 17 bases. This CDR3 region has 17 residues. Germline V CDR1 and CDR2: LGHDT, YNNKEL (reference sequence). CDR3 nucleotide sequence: TGTGCCAGCAGCCCCAGGTTGGACAGCTTTAACACCGGGGAGCTGTTTTTT. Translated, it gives CASSPRLDSFNTGELFF. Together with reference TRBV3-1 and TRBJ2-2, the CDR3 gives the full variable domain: DTAVSQTPKYLVTQMGNDKSIKCEQNLGHDTMYWYKQDSKKFLKIMFSYNNKELIINETVPNRFSPKSPDKAHLNLHINSLELGDSAVYFCASSPRLDSFNTGELFFGEGSRLTVL.

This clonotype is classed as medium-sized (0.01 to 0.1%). CDR3 in DNA: TGTGCCAGCAGCTTAGTGGGCAATGAGCAGTTCTTC. Translating gives CASSLVGNEQFF. The genes are TRBV11-2 and TRBJ2-1; the D is unclear. Trimming pared 1 base from V and 6 bases from J, leaving 4 bases between. The CDR3 has 12 amino acids. Germline loops: CDR1 SGHAT, CDR2 FQNNGV.

The CDR3: CASSLLGGADSPLHF. CDR3 in DNA: TGTGCCAGTAGTCTCCTGGGTGGCGCGGATTCACCCCTCCACTTT. The gene calls are TRBV19 and TRBJ1-6; D is ambiguous. V was trimmed by 5 bases and J by 8 bases, leaving 16 bases between them. CDR3 length: 15 amino acids. Germline assignment: CDR1 LNHDA and CDR2 SQIVND (reference sequence).

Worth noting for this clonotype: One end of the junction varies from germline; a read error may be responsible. The CDR3 here is CASSSQGSCEQYF. The CDR3 nucleotides read TGTGCCAGCAGCTCACAGGGGTCCTGCGAGCAGTACTTC. This rearrangement joins TRBV7-9 to TRBJ2-7; 7 bases agree with TRBD1. The germline V gene encodes CDR1 SEHNR and CDR2 FQNEAQ (reference sequence). This CDR3 has 13 residues.

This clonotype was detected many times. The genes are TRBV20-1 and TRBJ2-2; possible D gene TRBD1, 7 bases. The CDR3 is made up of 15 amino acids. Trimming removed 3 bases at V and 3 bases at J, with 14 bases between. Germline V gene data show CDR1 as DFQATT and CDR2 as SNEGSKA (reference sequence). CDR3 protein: CSAREGATDTGELFF. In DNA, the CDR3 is TGCAGTGCTAGGGAGGGGGCTACAGACACCGGGGAGCTGTTTTTT.

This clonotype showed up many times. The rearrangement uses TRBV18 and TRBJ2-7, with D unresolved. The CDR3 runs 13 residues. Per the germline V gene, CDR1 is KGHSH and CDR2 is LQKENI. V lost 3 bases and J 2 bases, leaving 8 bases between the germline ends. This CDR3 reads CASSPGRPYEQYF. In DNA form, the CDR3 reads TGTGCCAGCTCACCCGGCCGCCCCTACGAGCAGTACTTC.

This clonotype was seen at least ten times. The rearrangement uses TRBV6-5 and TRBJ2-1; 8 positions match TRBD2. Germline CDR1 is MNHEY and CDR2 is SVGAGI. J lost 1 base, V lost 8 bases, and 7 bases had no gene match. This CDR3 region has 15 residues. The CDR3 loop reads CASGGGRLSYNEQFF. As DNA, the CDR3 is TGTGCCAGCGGCGGCGGGAGGCTATCCTACAATGAGCAGTTCTTC.

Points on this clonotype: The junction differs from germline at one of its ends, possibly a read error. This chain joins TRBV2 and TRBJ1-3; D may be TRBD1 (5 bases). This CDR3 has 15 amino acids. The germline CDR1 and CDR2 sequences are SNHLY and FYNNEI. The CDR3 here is CASSNRQSSANTIYF. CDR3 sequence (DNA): TGTGCCAGCAGTAATAGACAGAGCTCTGCAAACACCATATATTTT.

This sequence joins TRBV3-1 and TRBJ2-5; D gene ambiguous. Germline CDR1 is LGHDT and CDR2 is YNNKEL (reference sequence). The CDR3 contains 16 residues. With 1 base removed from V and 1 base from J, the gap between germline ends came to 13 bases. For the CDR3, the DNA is TGTGCCAGCAGCCAAGGTGAAAAAGGAGCCCAAGAGACCCAGTACTTC. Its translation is CASSQGEKGAQETQYF.